Listed below are T cell receptor beta chains from one sample, sequenced in a study of shared clonotypes between healthy human individuals. The protocol was immunoSEQ multiplex PCR, while the TCRdb copy is restricted to in-frame clones and leaves out a portion. This sample has some 2,000,000 clones; 95% occur once, and the top ten carry 0.1% to 0.15%. The sample consisted of naive CD4+ T cells sorted from blood. These receptors all stem from a young man in good health. Both conserved end residues are part of each CDR3. The D gene is left open where the match is weak. Not all rows give a size; the values are once, few, many and, for expanded clones, a class.

J | V | size | D | DNA | CDR3
TRBJ1-1 | TRBV6-1 | . | . | TGTGCCAGCAGTGAGGTGAACACTGAAGCTTTCTTT | CASSEVNTEAFF
TRBJ2-5 | TRBV2 | . | TRBD1 | TGTGCCAGCAGTTGGGGACAGGGGGTTCGGGAGACCCAGTACTTC | CASSWGQGVRETQYF
TRBJ2-2 | TRBV5-8 | . | . | TGTGCCAGCAGTCACAGAACAGGCGGGTCTCACACCGGGGAGCTGTTTTTT | CASSHRTGGSHTGELFF
TRBJ1-4 | TRBV2 | . | . | TGTGCCAGCAGTGGACAGGCGGCGGTTGAAAAACTGTTTTTT | CASSGQAAVEKLFF
TRBJ2-7 | TRBV18 | . | . | TGTGCCAGCTCACCGAGTTGGGGTTACGAGCAGTACTTC | CASSPSWGYEQYF
TRBJ1-1 | TRBV6-5 | few | TRBD1 | TGTGCCAGCAGCCGGGGACAGCTGAACACTGAAGCTTTCTTT | CASSRGQLNTEAFF
TRBJ2-1 | TRBV2 | once | . | TGTGCCAGCAGCCGAAACAATAATGAGCAGTTCTTC | CASSRNNNEQFF
TRBJ2-1 | TRBV5-1 | . | TRBD2 | TGCGCCAGCAGTCTAGCGGGAGCTATCTACAATGAGCAGTTCTTC | CASSLAGAIYNEQFF
TRBJ2-1 | TRBV20-1 | . | . | TGCAGTGCTTCTAACTACGATGAGCAGTTCTTC | CSASNYDEQFF
TRBJ1-1 | TRBV5-1 | . | . | TGCGCCAGCAGCTTGGAGGGGTTGATTGATGAAGCTTTCTTT | CASSLEGLIDEAFF
TRBJ1-2 | TRBV19 | . | . | TGTGCCAGTAGTCCCCCGACAAGGTATGGCTACACCTTC | CASSPPTRYGYTF
TRBJ2-4 | TRBV6-5 | . | . | TGTGCCAGCAGTTCTCCGACTCTAGCCAAAAACATTCAGTACTTC | CASSSPTLAKNIQYF